This T cell receptor beta chain comes out of a study of cytomegalovirus exposure and HLA in healthy donors. PCR employed 60 Vbeta and 13 Jbeta primers. Sequencing used immunoSEQ multiplex PCR; TCRdb keeps in-frame clones, though not all of them. The data contain around 190,000 clones, about four fifths of them singletons. Germline CDR1 and CDR2: SGHVS and FQNEAQ. CDR3 length: 14 residues. V gave up 3 bases and J gave up 7 bases, with 14 bases separating them. The TCR was taken from a woman under 40 in good health and CMV-seropositive. The chain uses TRBV7-8 and TRBJ2-3; D uncertain. Specimen: PBMCs. The CDR3 spells CASSFEAPLNTQYF. The DNA for the CDR3 is TGTGCCAGCAGCTTTGAAGCCCCCCTTAATACGCAGTATTTT.